This T cell receptor beta chain was recorded in a study of blood T cell repertoires in COVID-19. Study-wide background: In each case, the material was cDNA or gDNA derived from T cells, B-cell-depleted T cells, or PBMCs.

This clone was counted between two and nine times. Authors' processing steps: Amplification of reference gene primers was used by the study to estimate nucleated cell counts. Clones were read by immunoSEQ multiplex PCR, and TCRdb kept only the in-frame ones, dropping some. V, J and clone size are those of that table, while D and trimming were read from the DNA. This table holds 200,000 to 300,000 clones, less than 90% found once. CDR1 and CDR2 from the germline V gene are SGHAT and FQNNGV. CDR3 length: 13 amino acids. V lost 1 base and J 5 bases, leaving 8 bases between the germline ends. Sequencing used peripheral blood. The J gene is TRBJ1-2, the V gene TRBV11-2, with D perhaps matching TRBD1 (5 bases). The TCR comes from a man in his thirties or forties with active or convalescent COVID-19. The CDR3 loop is CASSLGQSYGYTF. CDR3 DNA: TGTGCCAGCAGCTTAGGACAGTCTTATGGCTACACCTTC.